Below, 8 T cell receptor beta chains from the same sample are listed, as sequenced in a study of cytomegalovirus exposure and HLA in healthy donors (dated by TCRdb to 2015 to 2018). The method was the immunoSEQ multiplex PCR assay. For the multiplex PCR, a mixture combining 60 forward primers for TCR Vbeta segments and 13 reverse primers for TCR Jbeta segments was used. As stored in TCRdb, this immuneACCESS dataset retains in-frame rearrangements with V and J assigned. A fraction of the clones does not appear; measured against another copy, unresolved V genes explain less than half of the discrepancy, and the remainder lacks a known reason. The sample data list more than 150,000 clones, and about 81% of these were observed just once. Just over 2% of the sample is held by the ten biggest clonotypes. The sample consisted of PBMCs. Every receptor here comes from a woman under 30 in good health and CMV-seropositive.

The chain is built from TRBV6-4 and TRBJ2-1; 12 nucleotides line up with TRBD1. J was trimmed by 12 bases and V by 3 bases; bases with no gene match: 6. Germline values: CDR1 MRHNA, CDR2 SNTAGT. The CDR3 runs 14 residues. The DNA for the CDR3 is TGTGCCAGCAGTGAGGGACAGGGGGCCAGACGGCAGTTCTTC. Residues: CASSEGQGARRQFF.

V usage is TRBV6-5 and J usage is TRBJ2-1, with 11 positions matching TRBD2. Losses at the gene ends were 5 bases for V and 10 bases for J; bases not matched to a gene: 4. The CDR3 contains 13 residues. Germline V lookup: CDR1 MNHEY, CDR2 SVGAGI. Here the CDR3 reads CASSALAGGEQFF. CDR3 nucleotides: TGTGCCAGCAGTGCCCTAGCGGGGGGAGAGCAGTTCTTC.

The chain couples TRBV5-1 to TRBJ2-5, with no clear D. Trimming removed 0 bases at V and 2 bases at J, with 8 bases between. Germline values: CDR1 SGHRS, CDR2 YFSETQ. This CDR3 comprises 14 residues. DNA of the CDR3: TGCGCCAGCAGCTTGGGTGGCGGACAAGAGACCCAGTACTTC. This sequence encodes CASSLGGGQETQYF.

J is TRBJ2-7 and V is TRBV14; a possible D gene is TRBD2 (6 bases). V lost 4 bases, J lost 2 bases, and 9 bases lay in between. Germline loops: CDR1 SGHDN, CDR2 FVKESK. This CDR3 comprises 13 residues. For the CDR3, the DNA is TGTGCCAGCAGCCTGGGACTCGCCTACGAGCAGTACTTC. It codes for CASSLGLAYEQYF.

The CDR3 DNA reads as TGTGCCAGCAGCGTTCTTTCCGGGAACACCGGGGAGCTGTTTTTT. Translated, it gives CASSVLSGNTGELFF. V gene TRBV9 combines with J gene TRBJ2-2, with D unclear. Trimming left V 2 bases short and J 1 base short, with 9 bases between. The CDR3 spans 15 residues. The germline V gene encodes CDR1 SGDLS and CDR2 YYNGEE. Using reference TRBV9 and TRBJ2-2 for the parts outside the CDR3, the full variable domain is DSGVTQTPKHLITATGQRVTLRCSPRSGDLSVYWYQQSLDQGLQFLIQYYNGEERAKGNILERFSAQQFPDLHSELNLSSLELGDSALYFCASSVLSGNTGELFFGEGSRLTVL.

This rearrangement joins TRBV11-3 to TRBJ2-1; 7 bases align to TRBD1. CDR3 length: 15 amino acids. Germline CDR1 is SGHNT and CDR2 is YENEEA. V lost 3 bases and J lost 5; bases outside the gene matches: 7. CDR3 DNA: TGTGCCAGCAGCTTCTCGGGACAGCAGGACAATGAGCAGTTCTTC. Its protein is CASSFSGQQDNEQFF.

This clone has just one count. The chain combines TRBV19 with TRBJ1-2; 7 bases match TRBD1. This CDR3 has 14 amino acids. J gave up 8 bases and V 4 bases, and 10 bases lay outside the gene matches. The germline gives CDR1 LNHDA, CDR2 SQIVND (reference sequence). In DNA, the CDR3 is TGTGCCAGTAGTACTACCGGGACAGTGGTGGGCTACACCTTC. It encodes CASSTTGTVVGYTF.

The chain couples TRBV27 to TRBJ1-4; TRBD1 might be the D (5 bases). V lost 3 bases to trimming and J lost 7 bases, with 12 bases between them. Germline V gene sequence: CDR1 MNHEY, CDR2 SMNVEV (reference sequence). The CDR3 covers 14 residues. CDR3 in DNA: TGTGCCAGCAGTTTCCAGGGAGGGGTTGAAAAACTGTTTTTT. Protein sequence: CASSFQGGVEKLFF.